This T cell receptor beta chain emerged from a study of OX40 agonist ivuxolimab in advanced cancers. For the wider study: The costimulatory receptor OX40 (CD134) was targeted by ivuxolimab, a fully human IgG2 agonistic monoclonal antibody. Intravenous ivuxolimab was administered to patients every 2 weeks at six dose levels: 0.01, 0.1, 0.3, 1.5, 3 and 10 mg/kg. Among the roughly 50 dose-escalation patients, about 20 had hepatocellular carcinoma, roughly 15 melanoma, 9 renal cell carcinoma and 9 head and neck cancer. In the dose-escalation cohort, around 80% of patients were male, and the mean age was roughly 60 years with a range of roughly 23 to 79. Patients were allowed to have had prior anti-PD-1, anti-PD-L1 or anti-CTLA-4 therapy, and 30% to 40% of the dose-escalation patients had previously received checkpoint inhibitors. Three dose-escalation patients achieved partial responses, one with hepatocellular carcinoma and two with cutaneous melanoma. The purpose of peripheral TCRbeta sequencing was to test whether ivuxolimab changed TCR sequence diversity and led to clonal T-cell expansion. The paper reports the monotherapy dose-escalation portion (N of about 52 patients) of the phase I ivuxolimab trial. Overall study outcomes, separate from this receptor: Low levels of normalized T-cell clonal expansion were also seen in some patients who did not respond. In partial responders in the 0.1-3.0 mg/kg groups, normalized peripheral clonal expansion was found to be among the lowest, especially among CD8+ T cells. After ivuxolimab, expanded clones were on average more numerous among CD8+ T cells than among CD4+ T cells. Antigen specificity was not determined for the clonally expanded peripheral T cells. At doses of 0.1 to 3.0 mg/kg, clonal expansion of both CD4+ and CD8+ blood T cells was observed from baseline to week 6.

For this clone: The antigen it binds to is not known. Base quality data are lacking; no much larger clone is found one base away.

Based on the germline V gene, the CDR1 and CDR2 sequences are KGHSH and LQKENI. The CDR3 covers 15 residues, taking in both the cysteine and the phenylalanine. The DNA shown is the 45-base CDR3, in frame from base 1. The junction shows trimming of 2 bases on V and 3 bases on J, and the gene matches do not reach 4 bases of it. Genomic DNA was isolated from the sorted cells so that the TCRbeta CDR3 region could be sequenced. TCRbeta CDR3 regions were sequenced using the immunoSEQ Assay. TCRdb provides this immuneACCESS table in a form limited to in-frame rearrangements. Some clones are lacking; in checked studies, under half of them reflect an unresolved V gene, and why the rest are absent is not known. In all, the sample holds fewer than 80,000 clones, and 70% to 90% of those were seen once. In total, the top ten clones hold around 1.2% of the sample. The trial excluded patients who had a history of autoimmune disease or who were on systemic immunosuppression. Peripheral blood for TCR sequencing was collected from all dose cohorts at baseline, on cycle 4 day 1, and on cycle 7 day 1. Samples came from an open-label, multicenter, first-in-human phase I dose-escalation trial of ivuxolimab. Adults with locally advanced or metastatic head and neck squamous cell, hepatocellular, melanoma or renal cell carcinoma were enrolled in the trial. Before TCR sequencing, CD4+ T cells and CD8+ T cells from peripheral blood were sorted into separate populations.

The rearrangement joined TRBV18 to TRBJ2-3, with TRBD1 identical over 8 junction bases. The receptor was derived from an adult with an advanced solid tumor such as melanoma, head and neck, liver or kidney cancer. The specimen was CD4+ or CD8+ T cells sorted from blood, collected in a trial of the OX40 agonist ivuxolimab. In nucleotides, the sequence is TGTGCCAGCTCACCAGGACAGGGTAGGACAGATACGCAGTATTTT. The resulting protein is CASSPGQGRTDTQYF. Where the CDR3 stops, the reference TRBV18 and TRBJ2-3 genes take over; the full variable domain is NAGVMQNPRHLVRRRGQEARLRCSPMKGHSHVYWYRQLPEEGLKFMVYLQKENIIDESGMPKERFSAEFPKEGPSILRIQQVVRGDSAAYFCASSPGQGRTDTQYFGPGTRLTVL.